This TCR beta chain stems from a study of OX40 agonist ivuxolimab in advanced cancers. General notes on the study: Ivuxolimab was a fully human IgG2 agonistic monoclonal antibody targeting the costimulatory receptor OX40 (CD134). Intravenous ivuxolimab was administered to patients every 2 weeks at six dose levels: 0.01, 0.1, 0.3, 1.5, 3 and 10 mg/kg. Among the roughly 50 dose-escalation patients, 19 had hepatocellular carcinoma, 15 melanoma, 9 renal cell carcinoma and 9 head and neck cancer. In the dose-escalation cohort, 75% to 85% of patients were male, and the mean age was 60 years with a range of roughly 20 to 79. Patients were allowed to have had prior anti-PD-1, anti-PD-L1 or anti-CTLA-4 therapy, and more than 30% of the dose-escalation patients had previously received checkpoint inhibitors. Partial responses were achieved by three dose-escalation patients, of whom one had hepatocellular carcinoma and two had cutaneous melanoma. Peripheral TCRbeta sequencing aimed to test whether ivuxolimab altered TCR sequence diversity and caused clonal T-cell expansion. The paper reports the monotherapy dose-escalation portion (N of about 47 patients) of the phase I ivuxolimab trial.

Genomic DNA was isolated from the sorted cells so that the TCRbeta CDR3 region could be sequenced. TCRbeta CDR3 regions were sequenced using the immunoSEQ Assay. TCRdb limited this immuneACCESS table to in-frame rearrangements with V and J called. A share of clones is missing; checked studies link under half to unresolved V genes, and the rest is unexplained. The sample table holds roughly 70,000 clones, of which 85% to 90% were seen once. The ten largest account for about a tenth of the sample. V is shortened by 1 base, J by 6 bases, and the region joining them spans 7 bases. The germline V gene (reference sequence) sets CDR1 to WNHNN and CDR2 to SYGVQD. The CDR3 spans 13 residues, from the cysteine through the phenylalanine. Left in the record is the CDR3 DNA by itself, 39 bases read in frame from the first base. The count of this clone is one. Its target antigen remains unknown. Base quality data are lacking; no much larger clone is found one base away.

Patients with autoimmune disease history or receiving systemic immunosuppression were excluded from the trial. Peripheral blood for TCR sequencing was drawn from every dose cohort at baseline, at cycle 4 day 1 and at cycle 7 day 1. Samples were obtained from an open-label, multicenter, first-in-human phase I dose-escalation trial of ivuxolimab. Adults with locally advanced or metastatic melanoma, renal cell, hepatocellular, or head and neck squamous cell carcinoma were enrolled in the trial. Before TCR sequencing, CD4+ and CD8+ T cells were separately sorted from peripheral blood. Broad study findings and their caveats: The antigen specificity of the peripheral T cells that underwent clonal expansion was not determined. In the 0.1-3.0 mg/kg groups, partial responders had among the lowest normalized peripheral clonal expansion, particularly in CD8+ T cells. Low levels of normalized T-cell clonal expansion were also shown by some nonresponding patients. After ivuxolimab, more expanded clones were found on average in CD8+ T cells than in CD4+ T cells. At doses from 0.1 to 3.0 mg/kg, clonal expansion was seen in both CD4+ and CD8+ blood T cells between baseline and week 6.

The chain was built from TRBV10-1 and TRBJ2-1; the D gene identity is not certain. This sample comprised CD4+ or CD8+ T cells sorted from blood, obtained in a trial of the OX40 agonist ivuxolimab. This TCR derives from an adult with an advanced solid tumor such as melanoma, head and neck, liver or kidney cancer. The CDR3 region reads CASSELGSNEQFF. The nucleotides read TGCGCCAGCAGTGAGTTAGGATCCAATGAGCAGTTCTTC.